The 15 T cell receptor beta chains below come from one sample, sequenced in a study of regulatory T cells in long-lasting Graves disease. CDR3 regions were amplified by Arm-PCR using iRepertoire HTBI primers to build TCR beta libraries. TCRdb used MiXCR to reprocess the multiplex PCR reads, holding one entry per CDR3 protein. The sample has over 350,000 distinct CDR3 sequences, about 15% seen once. Time point specified: newly diagnosed GD, antithyroid drugs for less than 3 months. Making the TCR library involved RNA that had been extracted from PBMCs. The sample was also reused in another study, on T cells in Graves' hyperthyroidism and ophthalmopathy.

This sample comprised peripheral blood mononuclear cells (PBMCs), obtained at new diagnosis, from a patient treated with antithyroid drugs. All receptors come from a woman aged 45-60 years with Graves disease.

This clonotype was counted only a few times. The genes are TRBV27 and TRBJ2-1; D tentatively fits TRBD1 or TRBD2 (5 bases each). V gave up 8 bases and J gave up 8 bases, with 19 bases separating them. Germline CDR1 reads MNHEY; CDR2 reads SMNVEV (reference sequence). The CDR3 length is 14 residues. This chain's CDR3 is CASYSRDLKDEQFF. The CDR3 DNA reads TGTGCCAGCTACAGCCGGGACCTGAAGGATGAGCAGTTCTTC.

At least ten counts were recorded for this clonotype. The chain is built from TRBV6-5 and TRBJ1-5, with D unresolved. Between the trimmed V and J ends, which lost 0 bases and 5 bases, there was a span of 8 bases. This CDR3 has 14 residues. Germline CDR1 and CDR2: MNHEY and SVGAGI. The DNA for the CDR3 is TGTGCCAGCAGTTACTCACTCGCGGATCAGCCCCAGCATTTT. Residues: CASSYSLADQPQHF.

V is TRBV12-3 or TRBV12-4 and J is TRBJ2-3, with 9 bases identical to TRBD2. The CDR3 loop spans 14 amino acids. V shed 10 bases and J 7 bases; nucleotides not matched to a gene: 12. The CDR3 bases are TGTGCCACCCTCCGGACTAGCGAAAGTCATACGCAGTATTTT. This gives the protein CATLRTSESHTQYF.

At least ten counts were recorded for this clonotype. The chain joins TRBV27 to TRBJ2-1; D might be TRBD1 (5 bases). Germline V gene sequence: CDR1 MNHEY, CDR2 SMNVEV (reference sequence). The CDR3 is made up of 15 amino acids. Trimming shortened V by 2 bases and J by 8 bases, and 16 bases separated the two germline ends. CDR3 DNA sequence: TGTGCCAGCAGTTTAGGATCGACAGCTGTAGATGAGCAGTTCTTC. Its protein is CASSLGSTAVDEQFF.

For this clonotype: Its ends do not fully match the called genes, so a read error is possible. The chain couples TRBV2 to TRBJ2-1; D gene ambiguous. The CDR3 runs to 15 residues. CDR1 SNHLY and CDR2 FYNNEI come from the germline V gene. DNA for the CDR3: TGCGCCAGCAGCCACCCACGGTGGACCAACAATGAGCAGTTCTTC. Translating it yields CASSHPRWTNNEQFF.

The chain employs TRBV3-1 and TRBJ2-7; D perhaps matches TRBD1 (6 bases). Trimming cost V 6 bases and J 6 bases, with 12 bases left between them. CDR1 and CDR2 from the germline V gene are LGHDT and YNNKEL (reference sequence). The CDR3 is made up of 12 amino acids. Here the CDR3 reads CASRGHMPEQYF. CDR3 DNA sequence: TGTGCCAGCAGGGGACATATGCCCGAGCAGTACTTC.

The table lists this clonotype with a count of one. The chain is built from TRBV6-1 and TRBJ2-1; D perhaps matches TRBD1 (6 bases). The V and J ends lost 5 bases and 0 bases respectively, with 14 bases between them. This CDR3 has 16 residues. Germline CDR1 is MNHNS and CDR2 is SASEGT. Written as DNA, the CDR3 is TGTGCCAGCAGTCCTACAGGGATTATCTCCTACAATGAGCAGTTCTTC. Translating gives CASSPTGIISYNEQFF.

Of note for this clonotype: This clone may be a read error of a much larger clone one base away. The chain is built from TRBV3-1 and TRBJ2-1; a possible D gene is TRBD2 (5 bases). The germline gives CDR1 LGHDT, CDR2 YNNKEL (reference sequence). The CDR3 runs 14 residues. V was shortened by 4 bases and J by 10 bases, with 17 bases between the two germline ends. In DNA form, the CDR3 reads TGTGCCAGCAGCCCCGCTAGCCGATTCTCCGAGCAGTTCTTC. This encodes CASSPASRFSEQFF.

This clonotype has more than one count but fewer than ten. The chain employs TRBV10-3 and TRBJ2-7, with TRBD1 identical over 10 bases. The V gene's germline CDR1 is ENHRY and CDR2 SYGVKD. The CDR3 has 15 amino acids. Unmatched junction bases numbered 2, after V lost 2 bases and J lost 1 base. The CDR3 protein is CAISERDRGSYEQYF. The CDR3 DNA reads as TGTGCCATCAGTGAGAGGGACAGGGGTTCCTACGAGCAGTACTTC.

This clonotype has only a few counts. V usage is TRBV29-1 and J usage is TRBJ1-2, with no clear D. V was pared by 4 bases and J by 4 bases, with 10 bases between. Germline CDR1 SQVTM, CDR2 ANQGSEA. The CDR3 totals 12 residues. The CDR3 spells CSVVLQTYGYTF. CDR3 nucleotides: TGCAGCGTTGTGCTCCAAACCTATGGCTACACCTTC.

There are many counts of this clonotype. V and J are TRBV6-1 and TRBJ2-1; D not resolved. This CDR3 comprises 16 residues. CDR1 MNHNS and CDR2 SASEGT come from the germline V gene. Trimming removed 6 bases at V and 2 bases at J, with 17 bases between. CDR3 sequence reads: CASSPFAGPPYNEQFF. The CDR3 coding sequence is TGTGCCAGCAGCCCCTTTGCCGGGCCCCCCTACAATGAGCAGTTCTTC.

This clonotype was observed at least ten times. The V and J genes are TRBV30 and TRBJ2-5; maybe TRBD2 (5 bases). V lost 0 bases and J 7 bases, leaving 12 bases between the germline ends. The CDR3 is 13 residues long. Germline values: CDR1 GTSNPN, CDR2 SVGIG (reference sequence). DNA for the CDR3: TGTGCCTGGAGTGTAGCGGAGTTTTCGACCCAGTACTTC. Translation gives CAWSVAEFSTQYF.

This clonotype was recorded a few times. The chain has TRBV7-3 and TRBJ2-1, with 8 positions matching TRBD2. The germline gives CDR1 SGHTA, CDR2 FQGTGA. The CDR3 has 19 residues. V lost 1 base to trimming and J lost 1 base; unmatched junction nucleotides: 12. CDR3 DNA sequence: TGTGCCAGCAGCTTAAGCCCAACTAGCGGTCCTAGGTCCTACAATGAGCAGTTCTTC. It translates to CASSLSPTSGPRSYNEQFF.

The chain couples TRBV9 to TRBJ1-2; tentatively, D is TRBD1 (5 bases). The CDR3 runs to 15 residues. The V gene's germline CDR1 is SGDLS and CDR2 YYNGEE. Trimming stripped 1 base from V and 5 bases from J, with 15 bases between. The CDR3 sequence is CASSVSQGAGYGYTF. CDR3 DNA sequence: TGTGCCAGCAGCGTATCTCAGGGCGCGGGGTATGGCTACACCTTC.

This clonotype was detected only a few times. The V call is TRBV7-2, the J call TRBJ1-2; 8 bases align to TRBD1. V dropped 1 base and J dropped 4; count of bases not matched to a gene: 8. Germline V gene data show CDR1 as SGHTA and CDR2 as FQGNSA. This CDR3 is 16 amino acids long. CDR3: CASSLEPTGALYGYTF. The CDR3 DNA reads TGTGCCAGCAGCTTAGAACCGACAGGGGCGCTCTATGGCTACACCTTC.